Listed below are T cell receptor beta chains from one sample, sequenced in a study of blood T cell repertoires in COVID-19. Repertoires were generated with immunoSEQ multiplex PCR, while TCRdb's copy carries only in-frame clones and drops some. The top ten hold roughly 8.4% of the sample, which has approximately 140,000 clones, around 81% seen once. The sequenced sample consisted of peripheral blood. All receptors derive from a human donor with acute or convalescent COVID-19. The donor label of this sample is uncertain. Each CDR3 is given with its conserved first and last residue. The D gene is left open where the match is weak. A clone size is listed for some rows: how often the clone was seen (once, few, many), or a class if it is expanded.

clone_size: few; d_call: TRBD1; j_call: TRBJ1-3; v_call: TRBV11-2; cdr3_nt: TGTGCCAGCAGCTCGACAGGGGGGGACACCATATATTTT; cdr3_aa: CASSSTGGDTIYF
clone_size: once; d_call: .; j_call: TRBJ2-7; v_call: TRBV2; cdr3_nt: TGTGCCAGCAGTGGGGGCAGGGGCTACGAGCAGTACTTC; cdr3_aa: CASSGGRGYEQYF
clone_size: .; d_call: TRBD1; j_call: TRBJ1-2; v_call: TRBV2; cdr3_nt: TGTGCCAGCAGTGACGCCGATGGACAGGGAAGATATGGCTACACCTTC; cdr3_aa: CASSDADGQGRYGYTF
clone_size: .; d_call: TRBD2; j_call: TRBJ2-1; v_call: TRBV4-2; cdr3_nt: TGTGCCAGCAGCCAGATGTGGGGGGGCTACAATGAGCAGTTCTTC; cdr3_aa: CASSQMWGGYNEQFF
clone_size: .; d_call: .; j_call: TRBJ1-1; v_call: TRBV27; cdr3_nt: TGTGCCAGCAGCCTTATAAGGACAGCCGAGGAAGCTTTCTTT; cdr3_aa: CASSLIRTAEEAFF
clone_size: few; d_call: .; j_call: TRBJ1-4; v_call: TRBV4-1; cdr3_nt: TGCGCCAGCAGTCCCGGGGGGATCTTTGCAACTAATGAAAAACTGTTTTTT; cdr3_aa: CASSPGGIFATNEKLFF
clone_size: .; d_call: .; j_call: TRBJ2-5; v_call: TRBV14; cdr3_nt: TGTGCCAGCAGCCAAGCCGGAGGGCATACTCAAGAGACCCAGTACTTC; cdr3_aa: CASSQAGGHTQETQYF
clone_size: .; d_call: TRBD1; j_call: TRBJ2-3; v_call: TRBV9; cdr3_nt: TGTGCCAGCAGCCCCCCCCGACAGGGTTACACAGATACGCAGTATTTT; cdr3_aa: CASSPPRQGYTDTQYF
clone_size: .; d_call: TRBD1; j_call: TRBJ1-5; v_call: TRBV5-4; cdr3_nt: TGTGCCAGCAGCCCTGACAGGGGGCTCGGCCAGCCCCAGCATTTT; cdr3_aa: CASSPDRGLGQPQHF
clone_size: once; d_call: TRBD1; j_call: TRBJ1-2; v_call: TRBV5-1; cdr3_nt: TGCGCCAGCAGCTTGTGGCGTCCCGGGACAGGGGACGTTAACTATGGCTACACCTTC; cdr3_aa: CASSLWRPGTGDVNYGYTF
clone_size: .; d_call: .; j_call: TRBJ2-1; v_call: TRBV6-2/TRBV6-3; cdr3_nt: TGTGCCAGCAGTTACACGGGTCTAAAGCAGTTCTTC; cdr3_aa: CASSYTGLKQFF
clone_size: .; d_call: TRBD1; j_call: TRBJ2-7; v_call: TRBV5-4; cdr3_nt: TGTGCCAGCAGCGCTAAGCCGGGACAGGGGGATATCGAGCAGTACTTC; cdr3_aa: CASSAKPGQGDIEQYF
clone_size: .; d_call: .; j_call: TRBJ1-6; v_call: TRBV13; cdr3_nt: TGTGCCAGCAGTCTTCAGGGCTTCTATAATTCACCCCTCCACTTT; cdr3_aa: CASSLQGFYNSPLHF
clone_size: once; d_call: .; j_call: TRBJ2-2; v_call: TRBV24-1; cdr3_nt: TGTGCCACCAGCCCGGAGGCCGGGGAGCTGTTTTTT; cdr3_aa: CATSPEAGELFF
clone_size: .; d_call: .; j_call: TRBJ2-5; v_call: TRBV7-9; cdr3_nt: TGTGCCAGCAGCTTATTCGAAGGGCAGGGGGAGACCCAGTACTTC; cdr3_aa: CASSLFEGQGETQYF
clone_size: .; d_call: .; j_call: TRBJ2-3; v_call: TRBV7-9; cdr3_nt: TGTGCCAGCAGCTTATGGGCTACTGGCTTAGATACGCAGTATTTT; cdr3_aa: CASSLWATGLDTQYF
clone_size: once; d_call: TRBD1; j_call: TRBJ1-1; v_call: TRBV5-8; cdr3_nt: TGTGCCAGCAGCTGGACAGGGGGCTTGGACACTGAAGCTTTCTTT; cdr3_aa: CASSWTGGLDTEAFF
clone_size: .; d_call: TRBD1; j_call: TRBJ1-2; v_call: TRBV5-4; cdr3_nt: TGTGCCAGCAGCTTAGACGCCGACAGGGGGCTAGGCTACACCTTC; cdr3_aa: CASSLDADRGLGYTF
clone_size: .; d_call: TRBD1; j_call: TRBJ2-7; v_call: TRBV12-3/TRBV12-4; cdr3_nt: TGTGCCAGCAGACTTGGGACAGCGACCGAGCAGTACTTC; cdr3_aa: CASRLGTATEQYF
clone_size: .; d_call: .; j_call: TRBJ1-1; v_call: TRBV7-9; cdr3_nt: TGTGCCAGCAGCTTTGTTACGGGACAACTCACTGAAGCTTTCTTT; cdr3_aa: CASSFVTGQLTEAFF
clone_size: .; d_call: TRBD1; j_call: TRBJ2-6; v_call: TRBV2; cdr3_nt: TGTGCCAGCTCACCGGGACAGGGAAACTCTGGGGCCAACGTCCTGACTTTC; cdr3_aa: CASSPGQGNSGANVLTF
clone_size: .; d_call: .; j_call: TRBJ2-3; v_call: TRBV9; cdr3_nt: TGTGCCAGCAGCCTCCGTTACACAGATCCTAGCACAGATACGCAGTATTTT; cdr3_aa: CASSLRYTDPSTDTQYF